The clone carrying this T cell receptor beta chain appeared a few times. Its antigen remains unknown. Without exception, participants with HIV were treated in the United States. Every sample had roughly 1-11 million cryopreserved PBMC in it before DNA extraction. A v3.0 immunoSEQ assay was performed at survey level. Assay: immunoSEQ multiplex PCR; the TCRdb copy retains only in-frame clones and omits some. The sample shows around 4,500 clones, about 88% of them seen only once. The CDR3 extends over 14 amino acids. V was shortened by 4 bases and J by 9 bases, with 13 bases between the two germline ends. From germline, CDR1 is MGHRA and CDR2 YSYEKL. This sample stems from a study of long-term antiretroviral therapy in people with HIV. General study points: Relative to transplant donor controls, diversity remained lower despite increasing after ART. Samples were collected from the mid-2000s to the late 2010s under possibly less effective ART regimens.

Here the sequenced sample was unsorted PBMCs, taken 1.3 years after starting antiretroviral therapy. The J gene is TRBJ1-6, the V gene TRBV4-1, with D maybe TRBD1 (5 bases). The sequence came from a woman aged 50 to 60 with HIV. The CDR3: CASSPGPGGSPLHF. The CDR3 bases are TGCGCCAGCAGCCCTGGTCCCGGGGGTTCACCCCTCCACTTT.